The 21 T cell receptor beta chains below come from one sample, sequenced in a study of blood T cells in healthy people across ages. A second PCR of about 7 to 12 cycles used a sample-barcoded 5' primer and a J-beta primer mix. In TCRdb, the 5' RACE reads were re-called with MiXCR into one record per CDR3 protein. This sample yields roughly 1,500,000 distinct CDR3 sequences, of which roughly 30% are seen a single time; about 11% belongs to the top ten. Sequenced sample: blood. The receptors originated from a woman in her 30s in good health.

CDR3 residues: CASSLQSGGYTF. In DNA form, the CDR3 reads TGTGCCAGCAGCTTGCAATCTGGGGGCTACACCTTC. The genes are TRBV13 and TRBJ1-2; D is unresolved. The germline V and J ends were trimmed by 3 bases and 8 bases, with 10 bases remaining between them. CDR1 is PRHDT and CDR2 is FYEKMQ in the germline V gene (reference sequence). CDR3 length: 12 amino acids.

This clonotype was recorded at least ten times. The chain carries TRBV4-1 and TRBJ2-1; 7 bases match TRBD2. V was clipped by 4 bases and J by 4 bases; unmatched bases: 10. From germline, CDR1 is MGHRA and CDR2 YSYEKL. The CDR3 is 16 residues long. The CDR3 is CASSPNTLAQYNEQFF. The CDR3 nucleotides are TGCGCCAGCAGCCCCAATACACTAGCGCAATACAATGAGCAGTTCTTC.

This chain joins TRBV4-1 and TRBJ1-5, with 7 bases aligning to TRBD1. This CDR3 region has 16 residues. Germline trimming cut 0 bases from V and 2 bases from J; bases unmatched to any gene: 4. Germline V gene data show CDR1 as MGHRA and CDR2 as YSYEKL. CDR3 coding DNA: TGCGCCAGCAGCCAAGAAGGGGGCTTTCGCAATCAGCCCCAGCATTTT. Its translation: CASSQEGGFRNQPQHF.

The V gene is TRBV5-1, the J gene TRBJ1-5; 9 bases align to TRBD1. This CDR3 region has 15 residues. The V gene's germline CDR1 is SGHRS and CDR2 YFSETQ. V trimming: 4 bases; J trimming: 6 bases; junction bases outside the gene matches: 8. CDR3 DNA: TGCGCCAGCAGCCCCGTCCCGGGACAGGGTCAGCCCCAGCATTTT. This codes for CASSPVPGQGQPQHF.

The V call is TRBV7-2, the J call TRBJ2-1; the match to TRBD1 covers 11 bases. Trimming at V came to 6 bases and at J to 9 bases, leaving 7 bases not matched to a gene. The CDR3 totals 14 residues. Looked up from germline, CDR1 is SGHTA and CDR2 is FQGNSA. In DNA form, the CDR3 reads TGTGCCAGCAGGAGGGACAGGGGGGTCACTGAGCAGTTCTTC. Protein: CASRRDRGVTEQFF.

V is TRBV7-2 and J is TRBJ1-4; a weak D match, TRBD1 (5 bases). CDR1 and CDR2 (germline): SGHTA, FQGNSA. The V end was cut by 5 bases, the J end by 0 bases, with 13 bases between. CDR3 length: 16 residues. The CDR3 here is CASSPRRAATNEKLFF. The CDR3 coding sequence is TGTGCCAGCAGCCCCCGCAGGGCCGCAACTAATGAAAAACTGTTTTTT.

V gene TRBV11-2 combines with J gene TRBJ2-1, with unresolved D. This CDR3 spans 15 amino acids. V was trimmed by 4 bases and J by 1 base, leaving 11 bases between them. Germline loops: CDR1 SGHAT, CDR2 FQNNGV. This CDR3 is CASSSQDGSYNEQFF. The CDR3 DNA is TGTGCCAGCAGCTCTCAGGACGGATCCTACAATGAGCAGTTCTTC. The whole variable domain, remainder taken from reference TRBV11-2 and TRBJ2-1, is EAGVAQSPRYKIIEKRQSVAFWCNPISGHATLYWYQQILGQGPKLLIQFQNNGVVDDSQLPKDRFSAERLKGVDSTLKIQPAKLEDSAVYLCASSSQDGSYNEQFFGPGTRLTVL.

This clonotype was observed a handful of times. In DNA, the CDR3 is TGCAGTGCCCCCTCCGCCGGTACCGGGGAGCTGTTTTTT. It yields the protein CSAPSAGTGELFF. V usage is TRBV20-1 and J usage is TRBJ2-2; D gene ambiguous. The CDR3 contains 13 residues. Per germline, CDR1 DFQATT and CDR2 SNEGSKA (reference sequence). Trimming shortened V by 6 bases and J by 5 bases, and 13 bases separated the two germline ends.

This clonotype was observed a handful of times. The rearrangement joins TRBV21-1 to TRBJ2-7; no check of the table's D call, TRBD1, against the DNA was made. TRBV21-1 is an annotated pseudogene. This CDR3 is 12 amino acids long. CDR3 amino acids: CASRLGCGEQYF. CDR3 nucleotides: TGTGCCAGCAGATTAGGGTGCGGCGAGCAGTACTTC.

The V call is TRBV20-1, the J call TRBJ1-5; D is unresolved. Trimming left V 0 bases short and J 4 bases short, with 16 bases between. Looked up from germline, CDR1 is DFQATT and CDR2 is SNEGSKA (reference sequence). This CDR3 is 16 amino acids long. This CDR3 reads CSAREWDGVRNQPQHF. CDR3 in DNA: TGCAGTGCTAGAGAATGGGATGGGGTTCGGAATCAGCCCCAGCATTTT.

The chain has TRBV20-1 and TRBJ2-7; D not resolved. Trimming cost V 2 bases and J 0 bases, with 5 bases left between them. Germline V lookup: CDR1 DFQATT, CDR2 SNEGSKA (reference sequence). The CDR3 totals 12 residues. The CDR3 reads CSARLDSYEQYF. The DNA of the CDR3 is TGCAGTGCTAGACTAGACTCCTACGAGCAGTACTTC.

This chain uses TRBV3-1 with TRBJ1-2; a weak D match, TRBD1 (5 bases). Trimming removed 3 bases at V and 2 bases at J, with 10 bases between. Looked up from germline, CDR1 is LGHDT and CDR2 is YNNKEL (reference sequence). This CDR3 is built from 14 residues. In DNA form, the CDR3 reads TGTGCCAGCAGCCAGATGGGGGGGAACTATGGCTACACCTTC. Its protein product is CASSQMGGNYGYTF.

The CDR3 loop reads CASSGQGAYEGYTF. The CDR3 nucleotides are TGTGCCAGCAGCGGACAGGGGGCCTATGAGGGCTACACCTTC. This chain joins TRBV6-1 and TRBJ1-2, with TRBD1 matching over 11 bases. Germline values: CDR1 MNHNS, CDR2 SASEGT. V gave up 6 bases and J gave up 8 bases; unmatched junction bases: 8. The CDR3 totals 14 residues.

This chain joins TRBV25-1 and TRBJ2-7; 10 bases align to TRBD1. CDR1 and CDR2 (germline): MGHDK, SYGVNS. With V trimmed by 1 base and J by 4 bases, 7 bases remained unmatched. The CDR3 runs to 16 residues. CDR3 DNA sequence: TGTGCCAGCAGTGAATCATGGGACAGGGGCCCGTACGAGCAGTACTTC. This translates into CASSESWDRGPYEQYF.

The CDR3 region has the DNA TGCGCCAGCAGCACGAAACAGGGGTTGTCCTTCACAGATACGCAGTATTTT. Its protein product is CASSTKQGLSFTDTQYF. The chain recombines TRBV4-1 with TRBJ2-3; TRBD1 matches 7 bases. The germline V gene encodes CDR1 MGHRA and CDR2 YSYEKL. The CDR3 has 17 amino acids. V lost 5 bases and J lost 2; bases outside the gene matches: 13.

J is TRBJ1-2 and V is TRBV6-6; 11 nucleotides line up with TRBD1. Germline V gene sequence: CDR1 MNHNY, CDR2 SVGAGI (reference sequence). This CDR3 spans 15 amino acids. J was trimmed by 2 bases and V by 2 bases; bases with no gene match: 1. CDR3 region: CASSYGTGGNYGYTF. Here the CDR3 DNA reads TGTGCCAGCAGTTACGGGACAGGGGGAAACTATGGCTACACCTTC.

The chain has TRBV4-1 and TRBJ2-2; 10 nucleotides agree with TRBD2. The CDR3 is 15 residues long. Trimming cost V 1 base and J 4 bases; bases outside gene matches: 0. The germline V gene has CDR1 MGHRA and CDR2 YSYEKL. The CDR3 region is CASSQASGGTGELFF. The CDR3 DNA follows: TGCGCCAGCAGCCAAGCTAGCGGGGGCACCGGGGAGCTGTTTTTT.

The chain recombines TRBV6-5 with TRBJ1-2; tentative D call: TRBD1 (6 bases). The CDR3 covers 14 residues. V was clipped by 4 bases and J by 4 bases, with 13 bases between them. Germline V gene lookup returns CDR1 MNHEY and CDR2 SVGAGI. The CDR3 loop is CASSSRTASYGYTF. The CDR3 region has the DNA TGTGCCAGCAGTTCCCGGACAGCCTCCTATGGCTACACCTTC.

The rearrangement uses TRBV28 and TRBJ2-5, with TRBD2 matching 10 bases. Trimming at V came to 5 bases and at J to 5 bases, leaving 14 bases not matched to a gene. The length of the CDR3 is 17 residues. Germline values: CDR1 MDHEN, CDR2 SYDVKM. The CDR3 protein is CASSPTAGGVNWETQYF. As DNA, the CDR3 is TGTGCCAGCAGTCCCACAGCGGGAGGGGTTAATTGGGAGACCCAGTACTTC.

This chain connects TRBV6-6 to TRBJ1-5; perhaps TRBD1 as D (6 bases). The germline gives CDR1 MNHNY, CDR2 SVGAGI (reference sequence). Between the trimmed V and J ends, which lost 8 bases and 0 bases, there was a span of 14 bases. The CDR3 is 15 residues long. The chain's CDR3 is CASDTGTLSNQPQHF. CDR3 in DNA: TGTGCCAGCGACACCGGGACACTTAGCAATCAGCCCCAGCATTTT.

About this clonotype itself: A much larger clone lies a single base off, so this may be a read error. V and J are TRBV29-1 and TRBJ2-5; D is uncertain. The CDR3 sequence is 12 residues long. V was trimmed by 6 bases and J by 4 bases, leaving 12 bases between them. CDR1 and CDR2 from the germline V gene are SQVTM and ANQGSEA. The CDR3 sequence is CSVSRKAETQYF. The CDR3 bases are TGCAGCGTCAGCAGGAAGGCAGAGACCCAGTACTTC.